The 30 T cell receptor beta chains listed next were all sequenced from one sample in a study of glioma-infiltrating T cells. Amplification of TCR alpha and beta CDR3 regions from RNA used iRepertoire nested multiplex PCR. TCRdb reprocessed the multiplex PCR reads with MiXCR, giving one entry per CDR3 protein. The data contain under 200,000 distinct CDR3 sequences, around 32% of them singletons. The sample comprised glioma tissue, nonneoplastic brain tissue, or PBMCs (not recorded which). Receptors were obtained from a human donor with low-grade glioma or glioblastoma, undergoing nonglioma brain surgery, or in good health (not recorded which).

This clonotype was detected only a few times. The CDR3 DNA reads TGTGCCTGGAGTCCCCAGGGGGGGGAGCAGTTCTTC. Translated: CAWSPQGGEQFF. The rearrangement links TRBV30 to TRBJ2-1, with D perhaps given as TRBD1 or TRBD2 (7 bases each). This CDR3 has 12 residues. Germline lookup yields CDR1 GTSNPN and CDR2 SVGIG (reference sequence). V was shortened by 2 bases and J by 10 bases, with 12 bases between the two germline ends. Drawing the rest from reference TRBV30 and TRBJ2-1, the complete variable domain is SQTIHQWPATLVQPVGSPLSLECTVEGTSNPNLYWYRQAAGRGLQLLFYSVGIGQISSEVPQNLSASRPQDRQFILSSKKLLLSDSGFYLCAWSPQGGEQFFGPGTRLTVL.

Many counts were recorded for this clonotype. The gene calls are TRBV7-6 and TRBJ2-1, with D unresolved. CDR1 is SGHVS, CDR2 FNYEAQ, per germline. The CDR3 has 15 amino acids. The V gene lost 1 base and the J gene lost 0 bases, with 7 bases spanning the gap. The CDR3 loop is CASSLDPFSYNEQFF. CDR3 bases: TGTGCCAGCAGCTTAGACCCGTTCTCCTACAATGAGCAGTTCTTC.

V is TRBV7-9 and J is TRBJ2-5, with 7 positions matching TRBD1. With V trimmed by 5 bases and J by 2 bases, 8 bases remained unmatched. Germline V lookup: CDR1 SEHNR, CDR2 FQNEAQ (reference sequence). The CDR3 extends over 15 amino acids. The CDR3 is CASSTTGPSQETQYF. The CDR3 bases are TGTGCCAGCAGCACGACAGGGCCTAGTCAAGAGACCCAGTACTTC. Drawing the rest from reference TRBV7-9 and TRBJ2-5, the complete variable domain is DTGVSQNPRHKITKRGQNVTFRCDPISEHNRLYWYRQTLGQGPEFLTYFQNEAQLEKSRLLSDRFSAERPKGSFSTLEIQRTEQGDSAMYLCASSTTGPSQETQYFGPGTRLLVL.

V gene TRBV19 combines with J gene TRBJ2-2; D remains unclear. CDR1 is LNHDA, CDR2 SQIVND, per germline (reference sequence). The CDR3 runs to 14 residues. V lost 5 bases and J lost 2, with 9 bases in between. This CDR3 reads CASSEKHNTGELFF. The DNA for the CDR3 is TGTGCCAGTAGTGAGAAGCATAACACCGGGGAGCTGTTTTTT.

This clonotype was observed at least ten times. This chain connects TRBV6-2 or TRBV6-3 to TRBJ2-7; TRBD2 matches 9 bases. The CDR3 has 14 residues. Germline-derived CDR1 and CDR2 are MNHEY and SVGEGT. V lost 7 bases, J lost 2 bases, and 6 bases stayed unmatched. The CDR3 nucleotides are TGTGCCAGCAAAGCGGGAGGAGGTCCCTACGAGCAGTACTTC. Its translation is CASKAGGGPYEQYF.

This clonotype was counted many times. The chain links TRBV28 to TRBJ2-3, with D hard to call. V lost 6 bases to trimming and J lost 9 bases, with 13 bases between them. The germline V gene encodes CDR1 MDHEN and CDR2 SYDVKM. The CDR3 sequence is 12 residues long. The CDR3 region is CASSSNTATQYF. The CDR3 DNA reads TGTGCCAGCAGCTCTAATACGGCGACGCAGTATTTT.

The genes are TRBV20-1 and TRBJ1-3; 7 bases are shared with TRBD1. The J segment lost 1 base and the V segment lost 7 bases, leaving 7 bases of the junction unmatched. From germline, CDR1 is DFQATT and CDR2 SNEGSKA (reference sequence). The CDR3 is made up of 14 amino acids. As DNA, the CDR3 is TGCAGTGAATGGGACAGCCTGTCTGGAAACACCATATATTTT. This sequence encodes CSEWDSLSGNTIYF.

There are many counts of this clonotype. This rearrangement joins TRBV6-1 to TRBJ2-7; 10 positions agree with TRBD2. CDR1 is MNHNS, CDR2 SASEGT, per germline. The CDR3 extends over 15 amino acids. Trimming at V came to 6 bases and at J to 2 bases, leaving 7 bases not matched to a gene. CDR3 in amino acids: CASRPSSGGTYEQYF. CDR3 DNA sequence: TGTGCCAGCAGACCTTCTAGCGGGGGTACCTACGAGCAGTACTTC.

This clonotype has at least ten counts. The chain is built from TRBV2 and TRBJ1-1, with D unresolved. The CDR3 is 14 residues long. V shed 0 bases and J shed 0 bases, with 5 bases lying between them. The V gene's germline CDR1 is SNHLY and CDR2 FYNNEI. The CDR3 here is CASSEALMNTEAFF. CDR3 bases: TGTGCCAGCAGTGAAGCGCTAATGAACACTGAAGCTTTCTTT. Full variable domain (missing parts from reference TRBV2 and TRBJ1-1): EPEVTQTPSHQVTQMGQEVILRCVPISNHLYFYWYRQILGQKVEFLVSFYNNEISEKSEIFDDQFSVERPDGSNFTLKIRSTKLEDSAMYFCASSEALMNTEAFFGQGTRLTVV.

Regarding this clonotype: A much larger clonotype is one base distant, so this may be a read error. The chain has TRBV2 and TRBJ2-5, with D perhaps given as TRBD1 or TRBD2 (5 bases each). V dropped 9 bases and J dropped 2 bases, with 13 bases sitting between them. Germline assignment: CDR1 SNHLY and CDR2 FYNNEI. The CDR3 totals 13 residues. The CDR3 sequence: CASGRGQQETQYF. The DNA for the CDR3 is TGTGCCAGTGGCCGGGGCCAACAAGAGACCCAGTACTTC. Filled out from reference TRBV2 and TRBJ2-5, the complete variable domain reads EPEVTQTPSHQVTQMGQEVILRCVPISNHLYFYWYRQILGQKVEFLVSFYNNEISEKSEIFDDQFSVERPDGSNFTLKIRSTKLEDSAMYFCASGRGQQETQYFGPGTRLLVL.

Of note for this clonotype: A read error is possible here, since a much larger clone lies one base away. The V gene is TRBV3-1, the J gene TRBJ2-5; 16 bases match TRBD2. Germline-derived CDR1 and CDR2 are LGHDT and YNNKEL (reference sequence). The CDR3 totals 18 residues. The CDR3 DNA reads TGTGCCGGCAGCCCGCAGCCAGGGACTAGCGGGAGGGGTGAGACCCAGTACTTC. Encoded protein: CAGSPQPGTSGRGETQYF.

This clonotype was detected only a few times. A read error may produce the germline difference seen at one junction end. V is TRBV19 and J is TRBJ2-2; TRBD1 matches at 10 bases. CDR1 and CDR2 from the germline V gene are LNHDA and SQIVND (reference sequence). CDR3 size: 16 residues. The CDR3 region has the DNA TGTGCCAGTAACCCCAGGACAGGGGGTCCCACCGGCGAGCTGTTTTTT. Amino acids: CASNPRTGGPTGELFF.

This clonotype has ten or more counts. This rearrangement joins TRBV29-1 to TRBJ2-3; maybe TRBD2 (6 bases). The CDR3 is made up of 11 amino acids. Trimming stripped 5 bases from V and 4 bases from J, with 7 bases between. Germline CDR1 is SQVTM and CDR2 is ANQGSEA. CDR3 bases: TGCAGCGTTCGCGGGGCAGATACGCAGTATTTT. This translates into CSVRGADTQYF.

In the case of this clonotype: A read error may account for a junction end that differs from germline. The gene calls are TRBV10-2 and TRBJ2-6; TRBD1 is a possible D gene (6 bases). Germline V gene sequence: CDR1 WSHSY, CDR2 SAAADI. The CDR3 sequence is 14 residues long. CDR3 nucleotides: TGTGCCACAGGACAGCCCTCTTGGGCCAACGTCCTGACTTTC. It specifies CATGQPSWANVLTF.

CDR3 coding DNA: TGTGCCAGCAGCCCACTAGCGGGAGGCACCGTCCTTAGTCAGGAGACCCAGTACTTC. Its translation: CASSPLAGGTVLSQETQYF. The rearrangement uses TRBV7-8 and TRBJ2-5; 12 nucleotides line up with TRBD2. From germline, CDR1 is SGHVS and CDR2 FQNEAQ. The CDR3 is made up of 19 amino acids. Trimming removed 5 bases from V and 5 bases from J; junction bases left unmatched: 18.

This clonotype was recorded at least ten times. The rearrangement uses TRBV4-1 and TRBJ1-1; D remains unclear. Trimming stripped 4 bases from V and 5 bases from J, with 14 bases between. From germline, CDR1 is MGHRA and CDR2 YSYEKL. CDR3 length: 14 residues. The CDR3 protein is CASSPTMGGTEAFF. In DNA form, the CDR3 reads TGCGCCAGCAGCCCCACGATGGGAGGGACTGAAGCTTTCTTT.

A note on this clonotype: A clone one base away is much larger, so this may be a read error. V usage is TRBV6-1 and J usage is TRBJ2-7, with 8 positions matching TRBD2. CDR1 and CDR2 from the germline V gene are MNHNS and SASEGT. V lost 7 bases and J lost 6; bases outside the gene matches: 14. The CDR3 has 15 amino acids. The CDR3 spells CASNLPSGLIGEQYF. The DNA of the CDR3 is TGTGCCAGCAACCTCCCTAGCGGGCTCATTGGCGAGCAGTACTTC.

The rearrangement uses TRBV15 and TRBJ2-3; the D is unclear. The V end lost 3 bases, the J end lost 3 bases, and 16 bases lay between the germline ends. The CDR3 extends over 16 amino acids. Germline lookup yields CDR1 LNHNV and CDR2 YYDKDF (reference sequence). CDR3 bases: TGTGCCACCAGCAGGGAAGGCGGACCTAGAACAGATACGCAGTATTTT. It translates to CATSREGGPRTDTQYF.

This clonotype was picked up a small number of times. The chain carries TRBV11-1 and TRBJ2-5; 8 bases map to TRBD1. CDR1 and CDR2 from the germline V gene are SGHAT and FQDESV (reference sequence). The CDR3 runs 14 residues. J lost 5 bases, V lost 5 bases, and 7 bases had no gene match. In DNA form, the CDR3 reads TGTGCCAGCAGCCCGCCCAGGGGGCGCGAGACCCAGTACTTC. This translates into CASSPPRGRETQYF.

For this clonotype: Mismatch with germline at one junction end may stem from a read error. The chain is built from TRBV7-7 and TRBJ2-5; perhaps TRBD2 as D (5 bases). The germline CDR1 and CDR2 sequences are SSHAT and FNYEAQ (reference sequence). The CDR3 length is 14 residues. CDR3 coding DNA: TGTGCTAGCAGCTTCAACTGGAGGCCAGAGACCCAGTACTTC. This translates into CASSFNWRPETQYF.

The V call is TRBV7-7, the J call TRBJ1-5; no firm D call. Germline V gives CDR1 SSHAT, CDR2 FNYEAQ (reference sequence). The CDR3 is made up of 13 amino acids. The germline V and J ends were trimmed by 4 bases and 7 bases, with 11 bases remaining between them. CDR3 bases: TGTGCCAGCAGCTCGCAGGTGGGCCAGCCCCAGCATTTT. Translating it yields CASSSQVGQPQHF. Supplemented by reference TRBV7-7 and TRBJ1-5, the full variable domain reads GAGVSQSPRYKVTKRGQDVTLRCDPISSHATLYWYQQALGQGPEFLTYFNYEAQPDKSGLPSDRFSAERPEGSISTLTIQRTEQRDSAMYRCASSSQVGQPQHFGDGTRLSIL.

For this clonotype: At one end the junction does not follow the germline gene, possibly because of a read error. The chain couples TRBV19 to TRBJ1-3; a weak D match, TRBD1 (5 bases). CDR3 size: 14 residues. Germline V gene data show CDR1 as LNHDA and CDR2 as SQIVND (reference sequence). The CDR3, as DNA: TGTGCCAGTACAGGGCAGGCAGCTGGAGACACCATATATTTT. Amino acid sequence: CASTGQAAGDTIYF. Supplemented by reference TRBV19 and TRBJ1-3, the full variable domain reads DGGITQSPKYLFRKEGQNVTLSCEQNLNHDAMYWYRQDPGQGLRLIYYSQIVNDFQKGDIAEGYSVSREKKESFPLTVTSAQKNPTAFYLCASTGQAAGDTIYFGEGSWLTVV.

The V gene is TRBV3-1, the J gene TRBJ2-7; 9 bases are a match to TRBD1. Germline V gene sequence: CDR1 LGHDT, CDR2 YNNKEL (reference sequence). Losses at the gene ends were 1 base for V and 6 bases for J; bases not matched to a gene: 1. This CDR3 spans 13 amino acids. CDR3 amino acids: CASSQGQGGEQYF. The DNA for the CDR3 is TGTGCCAGCAGCCAAGGACAGGGGGGCGAGCAGTACTTC.

This clonotype came up many times. The CDR3 protein is CASSEGDSYYEQYF. Here the CDR3 DNA reads TGTGCCAGCAGTGAAGGGGACTCCTACTACGAGCAGTACTTC. V gene TRBV2 combines with J gene TRBJ2-7, with D tentatively TRBD2 (6 bases). V was clipped by 1 base and J by 3 bases, with 10 bases between them. Germline V gene lookup returns CDR1 SNHLY and CDR2 FYNNEI. This CDR3 contains 14 residues.

In its sample, this clonotype was seen many times. The rearrangement joins TRBV24-1 to TRBJ2-1; D is undetermined. Between the trimmed V and J ends, which lost 2 bases and 4 bases, there was a span of 5 bases. The CDR3 contains 13 residues. The germline CDR1 and CDR2 sequences are KGHDR and SFDVKD. Here the CDR3 DNA reads TGTGCCACCAGTGATTCCGGGTACAATGAGCAGTTCTTC. This gives the protein CATSDSGYNEQFF.

In its sample, this clonotype was seen many times. The rearrangement joins TRBV20-1 to TRBJ2-7, with 8 bases identical to TRBD1. V lost 0 bases, J lost 0 bases, and 10 bases stayed unmatched. Germline V gene data show CDR1 as DFQATT and CDR2 as SNEGSKA (reference sequence). The CDR3 runs to 17 residues. In nucleotides, the CDR3 is TGCAGTGCTAGAGACACCCTGGGACAGGCCAGCTCCTACGAGCAGTACTTC. Protein sequence: CSARDTLGQASSYEQYF.

In nucleotides, the CDR3 is TGCGCCAGCAGCCGCACTAGCGGGTACCCCTACGAGCAGTACTTC. It is translated as CASSRTSGYPYEQYF. This rearrangement joins TRBV4-1 to TRBJ2-7; 9 bases align to TRBD2. The germline V gene has CDR1 MGHRA and CDR2 YSYEKL. This CDR3 spans 15 amino acids. The V gene end was trimmed by 4 bases and the J gene end by 2 bases; junction bases not matched to a gene: 6.

This clonotype was seen a handful of times. The J gene is TRBJ2-6, the V gene TRBV12-3 or TRBV12-4; no clear D gene. V was cut by 10 bases and J by 2 bases, with 21 bases left in between. This CDR3 region has 17 residues. The chain's CDR3 is CATSKFRETTGANVLTF. The CDR3 DNA follows: TGTGCCACCTCCAAGTTTCGCGAGACGACTGGGGCCAACGTCCTGACTTTC.

Worth noting for this clonotype: This may be a read error, as it is one base from a much larger clone. This chain joins TRBV28 and TRBJ2-1; 12 nucleotides match TRBD2. The CDR3 contains 16 residues. Germline V lookup: CDR1 MDHEN, CDR2 SYDVKM. This chain's CDR3 is CARSALAGGDRDEQFF. The CDR3 DNA follows: TGTGCCCGCAGTGCCCTAGCGGGGGGGGATCGTGATGAGCAGTTCTTC.

This chain uses TRBV11-2 with TRBJ1-5, with 7 bases aligning to TRBD1. This CDR3 comprises 15 residues. The trim removed 6 bases at V and 2 bases at J, leaving 7 bases unmatched. CDR1 SGHAT and CDR2 FQNNGV come from the germline V gene. The CDR3 region is CASRETGQGNQPQHF. As DNA, the CDR3 is TGTGCCAGCAGAGAGACTGGACAGGGCAATCAGCCCCAGCATTTT.